The T cell receptor beta chain described here comes from a study of blood T cell repertoires in COVID-19. Study-level information: Some COVID-19 samples were acute and others convalescent; all came from the United States, Italy and Spain. Sample material is recorded as cDNA or gDNA derived from T cells, B-cell-depleted T cells, or PBMCs.

Original processing notes: For nucleated cells, counts were estimated from reference gene primer amplification. Assay: immunoSEQ multiplex PCR; the TCRdb copy retains only in-frame clones and omits some. V, J and clone size are taken as reported in that table, and D and trimming were inferred from the DNA itself. The profile shows around 190,000 clones, around four fifths of them singletons. The germline gives CDR1 SGHAT, CDR2 FQNNGV. V lost 3 bases, J lost 3 bases, and 18 bases lay in between. The CDR3 is 17 amino acids. The material sequenced was peripheral blood. The receptor's source is a man in his 70s with active or convalescent COVID-19. The rearrangement joins TRBV11-2 to TRBJ1-3, with D hard to call. DNA of the CDR3: TGTGCCAGCAGCTTGGTAGTCGGGTCCCTCGGTGGAAACACCATATATTTT. This sequence encodes CASSLVVGSLGGNTIYF.